This T cell receptor (beta chain) was sequenced during a study of tumor-infiltrating lymphocytes in primary liver carcinoma. For each extraction, RNA and DNA were obtained together from approximately 20-30 mg of unsorted bulk tissue. With around 490 ng total RNA as template and a constant-region primer, TCR beta cDNA was made. Researchers made the TCR beta libraries by running three nested multiplex PCR rounds with slightly modified ARM-PCR. TRBV1-TRBV30 forward and Cbeta reverse primers drove the first two roughly 10-cycle rounds. TCRdb analysed the multiplex PCR reads with MiXCR anew, one entry per CDR3 protein. The sample holds fewer than 75,000 distinct CDR3 sequences, about two thirds seen once. This CDR3 has 14 residues. Trimming removed 1 base from V and 3 bases from J; junction bases left unmatched: 1. Germline lookup yields CDR1 SGHDT and CDR2 YYEEEE. Overall study results and limits: Lower overlap was observed for tumor-adjacent and tumor-blood pairs relative to tumor region pairs.

The sample holds a few counts of this clonotype. Its specificity is unknown. Input material: liver tumor tissue from sampling region 2. Subset noted: tumor region T2, inferior pole. This clonotype originated in a man aged 35-49 years with primary liver carcinoma and hepatitis B virus infection. The chain is built from TRBV5-6 and TRBJ2-3, with TRBD1 matching over 8 bases. The CDR3 DNA reads TGTGCCAGCAGCTTGCAGGGGGCAACAGATACGCAGTATTTT. Its translation: CASSLQGATDTQYF.